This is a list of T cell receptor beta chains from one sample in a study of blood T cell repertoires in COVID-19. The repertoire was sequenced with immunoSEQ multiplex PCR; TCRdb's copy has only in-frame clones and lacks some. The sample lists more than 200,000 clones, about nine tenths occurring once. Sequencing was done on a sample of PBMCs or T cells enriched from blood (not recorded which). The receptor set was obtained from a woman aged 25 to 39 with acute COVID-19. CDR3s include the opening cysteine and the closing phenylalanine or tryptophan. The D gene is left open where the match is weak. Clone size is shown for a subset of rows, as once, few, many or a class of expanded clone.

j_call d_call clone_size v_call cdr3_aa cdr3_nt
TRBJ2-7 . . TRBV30 CAYTRAGSYEQYF TGTGCCTACACCCGGGCGGGCTCCTACGAGCAGTACTTC
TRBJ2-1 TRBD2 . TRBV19 CASRTSGGSYNEQFF TGTGCCAGCCGGACTAGCGGGGGGTCCTACAATGAGCAGTTCTTC
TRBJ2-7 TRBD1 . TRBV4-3 CASSQDSWSWQGAGSYEQYF TGCGCCAGCAGCCAAGATTCTTGGTCGTGGCAGGGGGCAGGGTCCTACGAGCAGTACTTC
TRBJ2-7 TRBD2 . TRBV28 CATKTSGAYEQYF TGTGCCACCAAGACTAGCGGGGCTTACGAGCAGTACTTC
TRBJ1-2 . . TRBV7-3 CASSPTDNYGYTF TGTGCCAGCAGCCCGACAGATAACTATGGCTACACCTTC
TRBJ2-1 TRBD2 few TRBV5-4 CASLKHPGTSGGAGEQFF TGTGCCAGCCTTAAACATCCCGGGACTAGCGGGGGGGCTGGTGAGCAGTTCTTC
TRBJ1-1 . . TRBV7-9 CASRQGITNTEAFF TGTGCCAGCAGACAGGGTATTACGAACACTGAAGCTTTCTTT
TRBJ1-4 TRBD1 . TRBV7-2 CASSSRSLDRGNEKLFF TGTGCCAGCAGCTCACGAAGCTTGGACAGGGGAAATGAAAAACTGTTTTTT
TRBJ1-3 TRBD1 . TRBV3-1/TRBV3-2 CASSRKHGQGAGGNTIYF TGTGCCAGCAGCCGGAAACATGGACAGGGGGCTGGTGGAAACACCATATATTTT
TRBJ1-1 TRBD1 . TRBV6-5 CAGTSGQANTEAFF TGTGCCGGCACATCAGGACAGGCAAACACTGAAGCTTTCTTT
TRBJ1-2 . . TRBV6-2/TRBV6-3 CASSPPGGFYGYTF TGTGCCAGCAGCCCCCCGGGAGGATTCTATGGCTACACCTTC
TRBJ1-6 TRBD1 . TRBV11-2 CASSLIGQGPPSPLHF TGTGCCAGCAGCCTAATAGGACAGGGCCCACCTTCACCCCTCCACTTT
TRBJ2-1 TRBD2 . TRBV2 CASSPGLAGLEQFF TGTGCCAGCAGTCCGGGACTAGCGGGACTTGAGCAGTTCTTC
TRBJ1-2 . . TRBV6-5 CASSESGLGYTF TGTGCCAGCAGCGAGAGCGGGCTTGGCTACACCTTC
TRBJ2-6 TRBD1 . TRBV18 CASSKTGGSGANVLTF TGTGCCAGCTCGAAAACAGGGGGCTCTGGGGCCAACGTCCTGACTTTC
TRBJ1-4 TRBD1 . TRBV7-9 CASSGDRDEEKLFF TGTGCCAGCAGCGGGGACAGGGATGAAGAAAAACTGTTTTTT
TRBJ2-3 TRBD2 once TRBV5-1 CASSALAGVMLDTQYF TGCGCCAGCAGCGCACTAGCGGGAGTAATGTTGGATACGCAGTATTTT
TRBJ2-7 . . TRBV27 CASSSSWQGYEQYF TGTGCCAGCAGTTCATCGTGGCAGGGCTACGAGCAGTACTTC
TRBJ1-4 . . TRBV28 CASRYQGSGEKLFF TGTGCCAGCAGGTACCAGGGTAGTGGTGAAAAACTGTTTTTT
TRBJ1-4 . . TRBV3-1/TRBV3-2 CASSPRGGEKLFF TGTGCCAGCAGCCCACGGGGAGGGGAAAAACTGTTTTTT
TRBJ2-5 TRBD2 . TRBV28 CASSRSGGPETQYF TGTGCCAGCAGTCGTAGCGGGGGGCCGGAGACCCAGTACTTC
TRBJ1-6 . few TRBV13 CASSSRGSYNSPLHF TGTGCCAGCAGCTCTAGGGGCTCCTATAATTCACCCCTCCACTTT